The subject of this entry is one T cell receptor beta chain. Its antigen is unknown. The sample is drawn from a study of cytomegalovirus exposure and HLA in healthy donors. Study findings and constraints: The authors enumerated over 150 TCR beta chains as linked to cytomegalovirus. Productive rates of about 90% or about 30% were seen for most TCR beta V segments in an earlier analysis. The classifier reportedly diagnosed cytomegalovirus status with high sensitivity and specificity.

Trimming cost V 2 bases and J 6 bases, with 11 bases left between them. Germline CDR1 and CDR2: MNHEY and SMNVEV (reference sequence). This CDR3 has 14 amino acids. Researchers ran the PCR with 60 Vbeta and 13 Jbeta primers. Measured with immunoSEQ multiplex PCR; TCRdb has only the in-frame clones, and not every one. The sample totals around 45,000 clones; its top ten clones hold less than 20%. The sample taken for sequencing was PBMCs. This sequence joins TRBV27 and TRBJ2-4; D perhaps matches TRBD2 (5 bases). The TCR was taken from a male donor in good health and CMV-seronegative. CDR3 bases: TGTGCCAGCAGTTTAAGAGGGTTATTAAACATTCAGTACTTC. Translating gives CASSLRGLLNIQYF.